This TCR beta chain emerged from a study of T cells in Graves' hyperthyroidism and ophthalmopathy. Overall study findings and caveats: Blood also held most thyroid clonotypes expanded beyond 0.001. In the analysis, a 13 V-J model separated ophthalmopathy from stable hyperthyroidism.

RNA transcripts gave rise to amplified TCR beta CDR3 regions. HTBI primers drove first-round RT-PCR of the TCR CDR3. Via MiXCR, TCRdb re-called the multiplex PCR reads, giving one row per CDR3 protein. The sample yields a few hundred thousand distinct CDR3 sequences, 15% to 19% seen once. Exclusions: uncontrolled infection, other autoimmune disease, pregnancy, lactation. A roughly 9.1 ml volume of fresh peripheral blood provided the PBMCs. CDR1 and CDR2 from the germline V gene are MNHEY and SVGEGT. The CDR3 covers 14 residues. Trimming removed 10 bases at V and 4 bases at J, with 18 bases between. On this clonotype itself: Its antigen is not known.

This chain uses TRBV6-2 or TRBV6-3 with TRBJ2-3, with D maybe TRBD1 (5 bases). The sample consisted of blood. This receptor was obtained from a woman in her twenties or thirties with Graves' hyperthyroidism. The CDR3 is CAIQGQADPDTQYF. As DNA, the CDR3 is TGTGCCATCCAGGGCCAAGCAGACCCAGATACGCAGTATTTT.